This T cell receptor (beta chain) was profiled in a study of shared clonotypes between healthy human individuals. General study results and limits: Clonotype sharing among donors, it was expected, would be affected by sequencing depth.

This CDR3 is built from 11 residues. Germline-derived CDR1 and CDR2 are GTSNPN and SVGIG (reference sequence). With V trimmed by 2 bases and J by 12 bases, 6 bases remained unmatched. Researchers divided each subset's genomic DNA evenly across several immunoSEQ plates. Libraries were prepared by immunoSEQ multiplex PCR; TCRdb keeps only in-frame clonotypes and omits some of them. Of approximately 2.1 million clones in the sample, approximately 93% were seen once. This clone was observed once. Its antigen is undetermined. Caucasian adults living in Nashville, Tennessee, provided all samples. The chain employs TRBV30 and TRBJ2-7; 8 nucleotides align to TRBD1. This clonotype was obtained from a man aged 18 to 29 in good health. Some clones in this sample may be carry-over from other donors' samples. Sequencing input: naive CD4+ T cells from PBMCs. Subset of the sample: CD45RA+ positively selected. CDR3 coding DNA: TGTGCCTGGAGTAGCCAGGGGGCGTCGTACTTC. Protein: CAWSSQGASYF.